Following are 24 T cell receptor beta chains from one sample sequenced in a study of cytomegalovirus exposure and HLA in healthy donors. Primers for the PCR totalled 60 Vbeta and 13 Jbeta. The protocol was immunoSEQ multiplex PCR, while the TCRdb copy is restricted to in-frame clones and leaves out a portion. Across about 130,000 clones, the top ten clones capture approximately 1.7% of the sample. What was sequenced was PBMCs. All receptors come from a woman aged 40 to 50 in good health and CMV-seropositive.

The chain recombines TRBV9 with TRBJ1-2; D not resolved. Germline assignment: CDR1 SGDLS and CDR2 YYNGEE. V gave up 3 bases and J gave up 2 bases, with 5 bases separating them. The CDR3 loop spans 12 amino acids. In DNA, the CDR3 is TGTGCCAGCAGCGCCTCCAACTATGGCTACACCTTC. Translating it yields CASSASNYGYTF.

This sequence joins TRBV7-8 and TRBJ1-5; D gene uncertain. From germline, CDR1 is SGHVS and CDR2 FQNEAQ. V lost 2 bases and J 1 base, leaving 9 bases between the germline ends. The CDR3 extends over 15 amino acids. As DNA, the CDR3 is TGTGCCAGCAGCTTAAGAGAGGGAAGCAATCAGCCCCAGCATTTT. Its protein product is CASSLREGSNQPQHF.

The rearrangement links TRBV7-3 to TRBJ1-2; 7 bases fit TRBD1. The V and J ends lost 1 base and 7 bases, in that order; junction bases with no gene match: 15. The CDR3 spans 17 residues. Looked up from germline, CDR1 is SGHTA and CDR2 is FQGTGA. The DNA for the CDR3 is TGTGCCAGCAGCTTAAGTCCAGGGGGGCTCTGGAATAGTGGCTACACCTTC. It specifies CASSLSPGGLWNSGYTF.

This chain joins TRBV7-2 and TRBJ2-1; 11 bases fit TRBD2. Germline V gene sequence: CDR1 SGHTA, CDR2 FQGNSA. Trimming took 0 bases from V and 7 from J; bases not matched to a gene: 14. The CDR3 runs 19 residues. The CDR3 DNA is TGTGCCAGCAGCTTAGCGCGACTTAGCGGGAGGGTGTTTGGAAATGAGCAGTTCTTC. As protein: CASSLARLSGRVFGNEQFF. Variable domain in full (rest from reference TRBV7-2 and TRBJ2-1): GAGVSQSPSNKVTEKGKDVELRCDPISGHTALYWYRQSLGQGLEFLIYFQGNSAPDKSGLPSDRFSAERTGGSVSTLTIQRTQQEDSAVYLCASSLARLSGRVFGNEQFFGPGTRLTVL.

The chain has TRBV19 and TRBJ1-5, with TRBD1 identical over 9 bases. Germline CDR1 is LNHDA and CDR2 is SQIVND (reference sequence). The CDR3 loop spans 16 amino acids. J lost 4 bases, V lost 4 bases, and 8 bases had no gene match. CDR3: CASSTTGGRGNQPQHF. The CDR3 DNA sequence: TGTGCCAGTAGTACCACAGGGGGCCGGGGAAATCAGCCCCAGCATTTT.

The chain combines TRBV25-1 with TRBJ2-5, with a weak D call TRBD1 (6 bases). CDR3 length: 13 amino acids. V was trimmed by 4 bases and J by 2 bases, leaving 8 bases between them. The germline V gene encodes CDR1 MGHDK and CDR2 SYGVNS. The CDR3: CASSVQGQETQYF. In DNA form, the CDR3 reads TGTGCCAGCAGTGTGCAGGGGCAAGAGACCCAGTACTTC.

The chain uses TRBV6-1 and TRBJ2-5; 10 nucleotides align to TRBD1. The CDR3 runs 15 residues. Germline trimming cut 0 bases from V and 3 bases from J; bases unmatched to any gene: 1. Germline V gene sequence: CDR1 MNHNS, CDR2 SASEGT. The CDR3 protein is CASSEAGQGEETQYF. The DNA for the CDR3 is TGTGCCAGCAGTGAAGCCGGACAGGGGGAAGAGACCCAGTACTTC.

This chain uses TRBV5-6 with TRBJ2-5; 8 nucleotides agree with TRBD1. The CDR3 runs to 14 residues. V lost 4 bases to trimming and J lost 5 bases; unmatched junction nucleotides: 7. Per germline, CDR1 SGHDT and CDR2 YYEEEE. The DNA for the CDR3 is TGTGCCAGCAGCGCCGGACAGGGTCGGGAGACCCAGTACTTC. Its protein is CASSAGQGRETQYF.

This rearrangement joins TRBV27 to TRBJ1-2; 7 nucleotides agree with TRBD1. V lost 2 bases and J lost 7; bases outside the gene matches: 7. Germline V CDR1 and CDR2: MNHEY, SMNVEV (reference sequence). The CDR3 is 14 residues long. Here the CDR3 reads CASSLGQGGGGYTF. CDR3 nucleotide sequence: TGTGCCAGCAGTTTAGGGCAGGGGGGAGGTGGCTACACCTTC.

About this clone: Mismatch with germline at one junction end may stem from a read error. J is TRBJ2-7 and V is TRBV4-1, with TRBD1 matching 9 bases. The CDR3 sequence is 15 residues long. Germline V gene data show CDR1 as MGHRA and CDR2 as YSYEKL. CDR3 coding DNA: TGCGCCAGCAGCCAGGGACAGGGCCCCACCTACGGGCAGTACTTC. Translation gives CASSQGQGPTYGQYF.

The chain recombines TRBV18 with TRBJ1-1, with a tentative D call TRBD1 (6 bases). In germline, CDR1 is KGHSH, CDR2 LQKENI. V was clipped by 6 bases and J by 5 bases, with 7 bases between them. The CDR3 runs 11 residues. The CDR3 sequence: CASSQGTEAFF. As DNA, the CDR3 is TGTGCCAGCTCGCAGGGGACTGAAGCTTTCTTT.

The genes are TRBV15 and TRBJ2-1; D possibly corresponds to TRBD2 (5 bases). CDR1 and CDR2 (germline): LNHNV, YYDKDF (reference sequence). The CDR3 runs 11 residues. Trimming left V 5 bases short and J 7 bases short, with 6 bases between. The CDR3 is CATSPGNEQFF. The CDR3 coding sequence is TGTGCCACCAGCCCGGGGAATGAGCAGTTCTTC. The whole variable domain, filled in from reference TRBV15 and TRBJ2-1, reads DAMVIQNPRYQVTQFGKPVTLSCSQTLNHNVMYWYQQKSSQAPKLLFHYYDKDFNNEADTPDNFQSRRPNTSFCFLDIRSPGLGDTAMYLCATSPGNEQFFGPGTRLTVL.

This chain joins TRBV6-5 and TRBJ1-2, with D uncertain. This CDR3 is 14 amino acids long. Germline CDR1 is MNHEY and CDR2 is SVGAGI. Between the trimmed V and J ends, which lost 0 bases and 5 bases, there was a span of 10 bases. DNA of the CDR3: TGTGCCAGCAGTTACTCCAGGCAGCTGTATGGCTACACCTTC. It codes for CASSYSRQLYGYTF.

This rearrangement joins TRBV18 to TRBJ1-5; unclear D gene. Germline CDR1 is KGHSH and CDR2 is LQKENI. This CDR3 contains 14 residues. Deletions cut 2 bases from V and 5 bases from J, with 10 bases between. The CDR3 sequence is CASSPGGPDQPQHF. CDR3 DNA sequence: TGTGCCAGCTCACCAGGCGGGCCCGATCAGCCCCAGCATTTT. Full variable domain (rest looked up from reference TRBV18 and TRBJ1-5): NAGVMQNPRHLVRRRGQEARLRCSPMKGHSHVYWYRQLPEEGLKFMVYLQKENIIDESGMPKERFSAEFPKEGPSILRIQQVVRGDSAAYFCASSPGGPDQPQHFGDGTRLSIL.

The chain carries TRBV10-2 and TRBJ2-2; a weak D match, TRBD1 (5 bases). V shed 5 bases and J shed 4 bases, with 11 bases lying between them. Germline V CDR1 and CDR2: WSHSY, SAAADI. This CDR3 spans 14 amino acids. As DNA, the CDR3 is TGCGCCAGCAGTAAGGGGCTGGGCACCGGGGAGCTGTTTTTT. Protein product: CASSKGLGTGELFF.

The chain links TRBV19 to TRBJ2-7; 9 nucleotides match TRBD1. Per the germline V gene, CDR1 is LNHDA and CDR2 is SQIVND (reference sequence). The CDR3 covers 16 residues. J was trimmed by 3 bases and V by 4 bases; bases with no gene match: 10. The DNA of the CDR3 is TGTGCCAGTAGTACAACTGACAGGGGGGCCCACTACGAGCAGTACTTC. This codes for CASSTTDRGAHYEQYF.

The chain uses TRBV28 and TRBJ1-5; D gene ambiguous. CDR1 is MDHEN and CDR2 is SYDVKM in the germline V gene. The ends were cut back, 6 bases at V and 3 bases at J, with 18 bases in the middle. This CDR3 has 16 amino acids. CDR3 nucleotide sequence: TGTGCCAGCAGAGCGCTTGATCGCCGAGTCAATCAGCCCCAGCATTTT. Translated, it gives CASRALDRRVNQPQHF.

V and J are TRBV7-6 and TRBJ2-3; 10 bases are shared with TRBD2. Trimming cost V 2 bases and J 3 bases; bases outside gene matches: 8. Germline CDR1 reads SGHVS; CDR2 reads FNYEAQ. The CDR3 consists of 17 residues. The CDR3: CASSLWSLSGRTDTQYF. The CDR3 DNA reads TGTGCCAGCAGCTTATGGTCCCTTAGCGGGAGGACAGATACGCAGTATTTT.

V usage is TRBV9 and J usage is TRBJ1-1, with D maybe TRBD1 (5 bases). Germline-derived CDR1 and CDR2 are SGDLS and YYNGEE. V gave up 2 bases and J gave up 2 bases, with 10 bases separating them. The CDR3 consists of 14 residues. The DNA of the CDR3 is TGTGCCAGCAGCGTTGGGGGGAGTAACACTGAAGCTTTCTTT. It encodes CASSVGGSNTEAFF.

The chain couples TRBV19 to TRBJ2-2; a weak D match, TRBD2 (6 bases). Trimming left V 3 bases short and J 1 base short, with 9 bases between. The length of the CDR3 is 15 residues. The germline V gene has CDR1 LNHDA and CDR2 SQIVND (reference sequence). The chain's CDR3 is CASSMGRENTGELFF. CDR3 bases: TGTGCCAGTAGTATGGGGCGGGAGAACACCGGGGAGCTGTTTTTT.

J is TRBJ2-3 and V is TRBV15; TRBD2 matches 10 bases. Germline V gene data show CDR1 as LNHNV and CDR2 as YYDKDF (reference sequence). J lost 2 bases, V lost 1 base, and 3 bases had no gene match. The CDR3 sequence is 16 residues long. As DNA, the CDR3 is TGTGCCACCAGCAGAGGAGCGGGAGGGCACACAGATACGCAGTATTTT. This translates into CATSRGAGGHTDTQYF.

The chain employs TRBV27 and TRBJ1-2, with 7 bases fitting TRBD1. Germline trimming cut 0 bases from V and 3 bases from J; bases unmatched to any gene: 7. From germline, CDR1 is MNHEY and CDR2 SMNVEV (reference sequence). This CDR3 is 16 amino acids long. The CDR3 coding sequence is TGTGCCAGCAGTTTATCGATCGAAGGGGGCTACTATGGCTACACCTTC. Its translation: CASSLSIEGGYYGYTF.

The rearrangement uses TRBV5-4 and TRBJ1-2; D is undetermined. CDR3 length: 15 amino acids. The V gene lost 1 base and the J gene lost 0 bases, with 10 bases spanning the gap. Germline-derived CDR1 and CDR2 are SGHNT and YYREEE (reference sequence). CDR3 DNA: TGTGCCAGCAGCTTGCTCACGGGAGCTAACTATGGCTACACCTTC. It translates to CASSLLTGANYGYTF.

This chain uses TRBV9 with TRBJ2-4; 7 bases are a match to TRBD1. CDR1 and CDR2 from the germline V gene are SGDLS and YYNGEE. Unmatched junction bases numbered 12, after V lost 4 bases and J lost 8 bases. CDR3 size: 15 residues. The chain's CDR3 is CASSSTGTDFDIQYF. The CDR3 DNA sequence: TGTGCCAGCAGCAGCACCGGGACAGATTTTGACATTCAGTACTTC.